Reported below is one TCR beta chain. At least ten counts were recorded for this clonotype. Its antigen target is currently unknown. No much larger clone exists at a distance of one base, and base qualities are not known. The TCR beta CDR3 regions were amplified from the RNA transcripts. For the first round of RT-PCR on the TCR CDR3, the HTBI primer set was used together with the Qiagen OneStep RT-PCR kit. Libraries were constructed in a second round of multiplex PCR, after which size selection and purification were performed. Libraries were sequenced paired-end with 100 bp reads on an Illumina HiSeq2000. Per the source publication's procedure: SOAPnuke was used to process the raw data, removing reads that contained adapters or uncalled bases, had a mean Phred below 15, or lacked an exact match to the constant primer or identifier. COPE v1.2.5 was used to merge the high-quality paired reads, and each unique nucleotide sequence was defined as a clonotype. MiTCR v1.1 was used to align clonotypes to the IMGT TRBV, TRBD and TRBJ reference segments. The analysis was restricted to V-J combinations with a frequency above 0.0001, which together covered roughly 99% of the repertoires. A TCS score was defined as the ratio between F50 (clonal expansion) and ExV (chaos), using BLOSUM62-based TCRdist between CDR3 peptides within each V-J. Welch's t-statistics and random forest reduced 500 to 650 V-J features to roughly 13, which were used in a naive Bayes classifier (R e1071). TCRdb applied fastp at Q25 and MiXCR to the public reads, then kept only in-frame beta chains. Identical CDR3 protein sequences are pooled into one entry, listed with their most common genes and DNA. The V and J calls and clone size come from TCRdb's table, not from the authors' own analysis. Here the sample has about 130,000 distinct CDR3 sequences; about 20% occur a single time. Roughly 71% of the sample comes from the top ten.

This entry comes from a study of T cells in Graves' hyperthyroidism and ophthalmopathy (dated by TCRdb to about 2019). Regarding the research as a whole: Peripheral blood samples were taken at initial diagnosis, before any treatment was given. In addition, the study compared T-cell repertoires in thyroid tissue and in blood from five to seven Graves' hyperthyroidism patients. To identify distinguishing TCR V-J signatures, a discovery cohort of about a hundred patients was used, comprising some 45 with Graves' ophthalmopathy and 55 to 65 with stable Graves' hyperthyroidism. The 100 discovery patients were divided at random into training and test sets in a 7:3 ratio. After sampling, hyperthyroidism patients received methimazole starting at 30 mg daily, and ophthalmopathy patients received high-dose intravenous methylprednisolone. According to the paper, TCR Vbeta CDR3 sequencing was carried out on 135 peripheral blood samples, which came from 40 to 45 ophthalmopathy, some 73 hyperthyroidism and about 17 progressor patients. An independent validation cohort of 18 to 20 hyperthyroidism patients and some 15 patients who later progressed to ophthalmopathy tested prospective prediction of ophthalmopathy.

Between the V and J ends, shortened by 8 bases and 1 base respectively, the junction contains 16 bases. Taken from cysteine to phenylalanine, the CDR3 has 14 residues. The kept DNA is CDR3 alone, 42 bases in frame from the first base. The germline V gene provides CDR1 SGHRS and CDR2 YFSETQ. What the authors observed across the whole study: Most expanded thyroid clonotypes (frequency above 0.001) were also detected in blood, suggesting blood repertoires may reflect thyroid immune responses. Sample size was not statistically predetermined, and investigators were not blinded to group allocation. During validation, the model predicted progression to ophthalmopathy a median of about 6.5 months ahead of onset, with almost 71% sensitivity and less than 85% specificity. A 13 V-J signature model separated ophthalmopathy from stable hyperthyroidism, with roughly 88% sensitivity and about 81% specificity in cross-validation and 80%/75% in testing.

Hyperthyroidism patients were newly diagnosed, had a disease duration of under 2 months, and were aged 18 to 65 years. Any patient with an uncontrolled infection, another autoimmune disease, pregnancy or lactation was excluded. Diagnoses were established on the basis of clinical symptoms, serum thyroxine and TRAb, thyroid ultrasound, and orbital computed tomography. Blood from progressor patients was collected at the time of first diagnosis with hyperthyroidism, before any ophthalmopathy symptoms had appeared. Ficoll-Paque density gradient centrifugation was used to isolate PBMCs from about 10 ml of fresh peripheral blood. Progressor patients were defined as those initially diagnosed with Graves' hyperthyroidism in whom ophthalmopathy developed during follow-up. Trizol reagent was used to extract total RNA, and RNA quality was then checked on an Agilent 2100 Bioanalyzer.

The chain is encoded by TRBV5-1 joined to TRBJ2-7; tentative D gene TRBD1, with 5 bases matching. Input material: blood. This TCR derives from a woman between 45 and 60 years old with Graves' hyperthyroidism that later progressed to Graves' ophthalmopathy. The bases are TGCGCCAGTCATTACTGGGGCGGATCCTACGAGCAGTACTTC. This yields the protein CASHYWGGSYEQYF.